This TCR beta chain was identified during a study of blood T cells in healthy people across ages. This clonotype was found once. Each sample had at least 7 million PBMCs isolated. The CDR3 spans 14 residues. After removal of 2 bases from V and 4 bases from J, the junction contained 6 bases not matched to a gene. CDR1 is SGHRS and CDR2 is YFSETQ in the germline V gene. With a J-beta primer mix and a sample-barcoded 5' primer, a second PCR ran about 7 to 11 cycles. A tag from a template-switch adaptor with 12 random nucleotides marked each cDNA molecule. In TCRdb, the 5' RACE reads were re-called with MiXCR into one record per CDR3 protein. The repertoire holds fewer than 900,000 distinct CDR3 sequences, with roughly 35% as singletons.

The sample comprised blood. This sequence joins TRBV5-1 and TRBJ2-7; 7 bases map to TRBD1. The receptor was isolated from a man between 18 and 35 years old in good health. CDR3 in amino acids: CASSFPGQSYEQYF. The DNA for the CDR3 is TGCGCCAGCAGCTTTCCGGGACAGTCATACGAGCAGTACTTC.